This TCR beta chain is drawn from a study of cytomegalovirus exposure and HLA in healthy donors. About the research overall: Prior work identified 117 million unique TCR beta sequences in some 200 million T cells.

The CDR3 is 15 residues long. Germline V CDR1 and CDR2: MNHNY, SVGAGI (reference sequence). Unmatched junction bases numbered 5, after V lost 2 bases and J lost 5 bases. With 60 Vbeta and 13 Jbeta primers, the PCR was carried out. Libraries were prepared by immunoSEQ multiplex PCR; TCRdb keeps only in-frame clonotypes and omits some of them. Altogether about 170,000 clones are present, approximately 75% being singletons, with the ten largest covering about 1.9%. Donors consisted of healthy bone marrow donors. Regarding this clone: Its specificity is unknown.

Study-wide results and caveats: TCR beta sequences reportedly predicted most subjects' HLA-A and HLA-B alleles accurately. The authors listed approximately 150 TCR beta chains as cytomegalovirus-associated.

Specimen: PBMCs. This chain links TRBV6-6 with TRBJ2-3; 9 bases agree with TRBD2. This sequence was found in a woman younger than 35 in good health and CMV-seronegative. DNA for the CDR3: TGTGCCAGCAGTTACGGGGGACTAGCTGTAGATACGCAGTATTTT. Its protein product is CASSYGGLAVDTQYF.